Below are 2 T cell receptor beta chains sequenced from a single sample in a study of blood T cells in healthy people across ages. The second PCR ran about 6 to 12 cycles with a sample-barcoded 5' primer and J-beta primers. TCRdb reanalysed the 5' RACE reads using MiXCR and keeps one entry per CDR3 protein. The profile covers about 930,000 distinct CDR3 sequences, with approximately 32% appearing a single time and 10% taken by the ten largest. These same data were also listed under a study on T cells of mothers and their children.

Sequencing was carried out using blood. The receptor source for this set is a woman in her 40s in good health.

The rearrangement uses TRBV15 and TRBJ2-3; D remains ambiguous. CDR3 length: 13 residues. Trimming removed 2 bases from V and 6 bases from J, with 9 bases in between. The germline CDR1 and CDR2 sequences are LNHNV and YYDKDF (reference sequence). CDR3 region: CATSRMDGDTQYF. The CDR3 nucleotides are TGTGCCACCAGCAGAATGGACGGCGATACGCAGTATTTT.

As to this clonotype: This may come from a read error, since a much larger clone is one base off. The V gene is TRBV6-6, the J gene TRBJ2-7; D not certain. Germline CDR1 MNHNY, CDR2 SVGAGI (reference sequence). This CDR3 is 14 amino acids long. The V gene lost 2 bases and the J gene lost 7 bases, with 15 bases spanning the gap. As DNA, the CDR3 is TGTGCCAGCAGTTACGAGACTCAAGGACGAGAGCAGTACTTC. It encodes CASSYETQGREQYF.